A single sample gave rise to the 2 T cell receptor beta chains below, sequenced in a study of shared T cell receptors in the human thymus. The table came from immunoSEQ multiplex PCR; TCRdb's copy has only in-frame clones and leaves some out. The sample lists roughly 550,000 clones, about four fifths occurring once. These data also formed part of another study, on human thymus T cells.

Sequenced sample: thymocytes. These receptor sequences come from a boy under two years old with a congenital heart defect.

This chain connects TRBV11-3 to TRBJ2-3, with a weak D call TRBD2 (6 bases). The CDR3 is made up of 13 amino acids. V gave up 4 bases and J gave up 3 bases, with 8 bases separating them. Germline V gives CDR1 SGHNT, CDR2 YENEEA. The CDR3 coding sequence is TGTGCCAGCAGCTACGGGGGAACAGATACGCAGTATTTT. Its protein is CASSYGGTDTQYF.

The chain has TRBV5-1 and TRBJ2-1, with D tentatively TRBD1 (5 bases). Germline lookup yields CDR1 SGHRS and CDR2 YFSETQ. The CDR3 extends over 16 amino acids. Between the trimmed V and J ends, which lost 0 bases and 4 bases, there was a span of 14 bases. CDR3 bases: TGCGCCAGCAGCTTGGTGGGCCTTCAGGGTTACAATGAGCAGTTCTTC. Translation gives CASSLVGLQGYNEQFF.